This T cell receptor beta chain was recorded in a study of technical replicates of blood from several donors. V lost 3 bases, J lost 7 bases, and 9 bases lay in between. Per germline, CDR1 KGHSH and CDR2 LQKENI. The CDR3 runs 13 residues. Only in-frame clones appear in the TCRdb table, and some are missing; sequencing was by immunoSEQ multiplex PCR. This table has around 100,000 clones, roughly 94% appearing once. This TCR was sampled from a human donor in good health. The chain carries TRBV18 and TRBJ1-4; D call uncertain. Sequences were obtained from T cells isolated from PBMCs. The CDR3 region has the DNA TGTGCCAGCTCACCGCCGCAGGTTGAAAAACTGTTTTTT. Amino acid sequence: CASSPPQVEKLFF.